The 17 T cell receptor beta chains reported below all come from one sample, sequenced in a study of cytomegalovirus exposure and HLA in healthy donors. Primers included in the PCR were 60 Vbeta and 13 Jbeta primers. Measured with immunoSEQ multiplex PCR; TCRdb has only the in-frame clones, and not every one. The table has tens of thousands of clones, roughly 70% seen once. Sequenced material: PBMCs. These receptors were collected from a man over 45 in good health and CMV-seronegative.

J is TRBJ2-1 and V is TRBV29-1, with TRBD1 identical over 7 bases. The CDR3 runs to 13 residues. Germline-derived CDR1 and CDR2 are SQVTM and ANQGSEA. Trimming took 2 bases from V and 10 from J; bases not matched to a gene: 8. CDR3 sequence: CSVETGVAWEQFF. DNA of the CDR3: TGCAGCGTTGAAACAGGGGTGGCATGGGAGCAGTTCTTC.

This clone was observed a handful of times. The V gene is TRBV6-6, the J gene TRBJ2-1; TRBD1 matches 10 bases. Per germline, CDR1 MNHNY and CDR2 SVGAGI (reference sequence). The CDR3 runs to 15 residues. The trim removed 8 bases at V and 8 bases at J, leaving 12 bases unmatched. CDR3 loop: CASLTAWTGGYEQFF. In DNA form, the CDR3 reads TGTGCCAGCCTAACAGCCTGGACAGGGGGTTATGAGCAGTTCTTC.

This clone was seen a few times. At one end, the junction sequence differs from germline, possibly due to a read error. The chain joins TRBV7-9 to TRBJ2-2, with TRBD1 matching 9 bases. CDR3 size: 15 residues. Germline V gives CDR1 SEHNR, CDR2 FQNEAQ (reference sequence). The CDR3 nucleotides are TGTTCCAGCAGTGTTACAGGGGGCTGGACCGGGGAGCTGTTTTTT. It yields the protein CSSSVTGGWTGELFF.

The table lists this clone with a few counts. This chain connects TRBV5-4 to TRBJ1-2; D unclear. Germline CDR1 is SGHNT and CDR2 is YYREEE (reference sequence). Trimming shortened V by 6 bases and J by 3 bases, and 21 bases separated the two germline ends. The CDR3 totals 16 residues. DNA of the CDR3: TGTGCCAGCAAATCCACGGTCGGGAGGGTGGACTATGGCTACACCTTC. The encoded protein is CASKSTVGRVDYGYTF.

V gene TRBV5-6 combines with J gene TRBJ1-2, with 7 bases that match TRBD1. The germline V gene encodes CDR1 SGHDT and CDR2 YYEEEE. The CDR3 length is 15 residues. Unmatched junction bases numbered 8, after V lost 2 bases and J lost 4 bases. In nucleotides, the CDR3 is TGTGCCAGCAGCTTAACAGGGGCCGACCCCTATGGCTACACCTTC. Translation: CASSLTGADPYGYTF.

The chain has TRBV2 and TRBJ2-3, with 11 bases fitting TRBD1. CDR3 length: 15 residues. The germline V gene has CDR1 SNHLY and CDR2 FYNNEI. V lost 7 bases and J lost 3; bases outside the gene matches: 6. CDR3 DNA sequence: TGTGCCAGCAAACCGGACAGGGGGCGAACAGATACGCAGTATTTT. Translation: CASKPDRGRTDTQYF.

The chain uses TRBV29-1 and TRBJ2-2, with 8 bases matching TRBD2. V shed 7 bases and J 4 bases; nucleotides not matched to a gene: 2. The V gene's germline CDR1 is SQVTM and CDR2 ANQGSEA. The CDR3 runs 12 residues. The chain's CDR3 is CSAGGVTGELFF. The CDR3 region has the DNA TGCAGCGCGGGGGGGGTCACCGGGGAGCTGTTTTTT.

CDR3 DNA: TGTGCCAGCACCCAGGGCACAATCCTCTATGGCTACACCTTC. Protein product: CASTQGTILYGYTF. V is TRBV7-2 and J is TRBJ1-2; maybe TRBD1 (5 bases). Trimming left V 7 bases short and J 4 bases short, with 16 bases between. There are 14 residues in the CDR3. Germline V lookup: CDR1 SGHTA, CDR2 FQGNSA.

The V gene is TRBV5-8, the J gene TRBJ2-2, with 8 bases identical to TRBD2. With V trimmed by 4 bases and J by 5 bases, 10 bases remained unmatched. In germline, CDR1 is SGHTS, CDR2 YDEGEE. This CDR3 has 16 amino acids. In nucleotides, the CDR3 is TGTGCCAGCAGCGTGATATCCGGGGGGGCTACCGGGGAGCTGTTTTTT. Protein: CASSVISGGATGELFF.

The J gene is TRBJ2-1, the V gene TRBV12-5, with 13 bases lining up with TRBD2. Germline CDR1 and CDR2: LGHNT and FRNRAP. J was trimmed by 7 bases and V by 6 bases; bases with no gene match: 6. The CDR3 sequence is 15 residues long. The CDR3 here is CASGDRLAGGNEQFF. The CDR3 DNA reads as TGTGCTAGTGGCGACAGACTAGCGGGGGGAAATGAGCAGTTCTTC.

The V gene is TRBV7-3, the J gene TRBJ2-5; TRBD2 matches at 9 bases. J gave up 2 bases and V 9 bases, and 4 bases lay outside the gene matches. Germline CDR1 and CDR2: SGHTA and FQGTGA. This CDR3 contains 13 residues. The DNA for the CDR3 is TGTGCCAGTTCGCGGGGGGGTCAAGAGACCCAGTACTTC. As protein: CASSRGGQETQYF.

In this sample, this clone turned up once. The rearrangement uses TRBV25-1 and TRBJ1-1; 8 nucleotides align to TRBD1. V shed 6 bases, J shed 4 bases, and the junction held 1 base outside the gene matches. The CDR3 has 12 residues. CDR1 and CDR2 from the germline V gene are MGHDK and SYGVNS. The CDR3 spells CASSTGGTEAFF. The CDR3 coding sequence is TGTGCCAGCAGCACAGGGGGCACTGAAGCTTTCTTT.

The chain links TRBV5-4 to TRBJ2-1; 8 bases agree with TRBD2. The CDR3 is 16 amino acids. V dropped 3 bases and J dropped 0; count of bases not matched to a gene: 5. The germline V gene encodes CDR1 SGHNT and CDR2 YYREEE (reference sequence). The DNA for the CDR3 is TGTGCCAGCAGCTCAGGACTAGCCGGCTCCTACAATGAGCAGTTCTTC. This encodes CASSSGLAGSYNEQFF.

V is TRBV6-5 and J is TRBJ1-1, with 9 nucleotides matching TRBD1. The CDR3 extends over 15 amino acids. Germline lookup yields CDR1 MNHEY and CDR2 SVGAGI. V dropped 6 bases and J dropped 5; count of bases not matched to a gene: 10. The CDR3 nucleotides are TGTGCCAGCAGCTCCGGGACAGGGCAGATTACTGAAGCTTTCTTT. Residues: CASSSGTGQITEAFF.

The chain is built from TRBV11-3 and TRBJ1-1; perhaps TRBD1 as D (5 bases). Between the trimmed V and J ends, which lost 5 bases and 7 bases, there was a span of 20 bases. CDR3 length: 15 amino acids. Germline values: CDR1 SGHNT, CDR2 YENEEA. The DNA for the CDR3 is TGTGCCAGCAGCCCCCATGGCGGGGGAATCGGTGAAGCTTTCTTT. Encoded protein: CASSPHGGGIGEAFF. Variable domain in full (rest from reference TRBV11-3 and TRBJ1-1): EAGVVQSPRYKIIEKKQPVAFWCNPISGHNTLYWYLQNLGQGPELLIRYENEEAVDDSQLPKDRFSAERLKGVDSTLKIQPAELGDSAVYLCASSPHGGGIGEAFFGQGTRLTVV.

This chain connects TRBV5-1 to TRBJ2-3; D perhaps matches TRBD2 (7 bases). This CDR3 contains 16 residues. The V gene lost 8 bases and the J gene lost 1 base, with 20 bases spanning the gap. Germline lookup yields CDR1 SGHRS and CDR2 YFSETQ. This CDR3 reads CARVGRGVSGTDTQYF. The CDR3 coding sequence is TGCGCCAGAGTGGGGAGGGGGGTAAGTGGCACAGATACGCAGTATTTT.

The V gene is TRBV19, the J gene TRBJ2-7; possibly TRBD2 for D (5 bases). The CDR3 loop spans 13 amino acids. Germline V gene data show CDR1 as LNHDA and CDR2 as SQIVND (reference sequence). V dropped 1 base and J dropped 5 bases, with 9 bases sitting between them. The CDR3 DNA follows: TGTGCCAGTAGTATAGGGTCCGGGAACGAGCAGTACTTC. Translation gives CASSIGSGNEQYF. Full variable domain (outside the CDR3, taken from reference TRBV19 and TRBJ2-7): DGGITQSPKYLFRKEGQNVTLSCEQNLNHDAMYWYRQDPGQGLRLIYYSQIVNDFQKGDIAEGYSVSREKKESFPLTVTSAQKNPTAFYLCASSIGSGNEQYFGPGTRLTVT.